The T cell receptor (beta chain) described here comes from a study of CD8 T cells in ankylosing spondylitis. CDR1 and CDR2 from the germline V gene are SGHTA and FQGNSA. Germline trimming cut 2 bases from V and 7 bases from J; bases unmatched to any gene: 6. The CDR3 has 16 amino acids. Construction of TCR beta libraries was performed using quantitative 5'-RACE with molecular barcodes. MiXCR was run by TCRdb on the 5' RACE reads, yielding one entry per CDR3 protein. Of 150,000 to 200,000 distinct CDR3 sequences listed, around 13% are singletons. Overall study results and limits: Disease-linked clones bore a CD8+ phenotype, appearing relatively rarely in peripheral blood. Within ankylosing spondylitis blood, a TCR beta motif made up of under 10 highly homologous variants appeared to be characteristic. The authors reported significant enrichment of disease-linked clones in matched ankylosing spondylitis synovial fluid.

A word on this clonotype: Its antigen is not identified.

The chain recombines TRBV7-2 with TRBJ2-1, with 12 positions matching TRBD2. The TCR originated in a male donor with ankylosing spondylitis or in good health (not recorded which). The sample comprised blood, either unsorted or a sorted T cell fraction (not recorded which). CDR3 sequence reads: CASSLTTSGGTNEQFF. For the CDR3, the DNA is TGTGCCAGCAGCTTAACGACTAGCGGGGGTACTAATGAGCAGTTCTTC. Supplemented by reference TRBV7-2 and TRBJ2-1, the full variable domain reads GAGVSQSPSNKVTEKGKDVELRCDPISGHTALYWYRQSLGQGLEFLIYFQGNSAPDKSGLPSDRFSAERTGGSVSTLTIQRTQQEDSAVYLCASSLTTSGGTNEQFFGPGTRLTVL.